These 20 T cell receptor beta chains came from one sample sequenced in a study of read filtering for tumor transcriptome and immune sequencing (dated by TCRdb to 2020 to 2021). The sequencing machine was an Illumina HiSeq 4000. The Immunoverse kit was used to build TCR libraries from about 430 ng RNA, with molecular barcoded adaptors covering alpha/delta and beta/gamma chains. TCRdb applied fastp at Q25 and MiXCR to the public reads, then kept only in-frame beta chains. For every CDR3 protein sequence, its rows merge into one entry that carries the most common genes and DNA. The sample yields over 55,000 distinct CDR3 sequences; about 15% were counted once. Around 43% of the sample rests with the top ten. The specimen was a population of CD138-negative cells sorted from bone marrow. The cell subset or site label, read with the paper, signifies: bone marrow mononuclear cells depleted of CD138+ plasma/myeloma cells by negative magnetic selection. These receptors all come from a donor at least 40 years old with multiple myeloma.

This clonotype has a count of ten or more. The chain carries TRBV7-2 and TRBJ2-7; TRBD1 is a possible D gene (6 bases). There are 13 residues in the CDR3. The germline V gene encodes CDR1 SGHTA and CDR2 FQGNSA. Between the trimmed V and J ends, which lost 5 bases and 7 bases, there was a span of 15 bases. The CDR3 region is CASSQGPQREQYF. CDR3 sequence (DNA): TGTGCCAGCAGCCAGGGGCCCCAGCGGGAGCAGTACTTC. The full variable domain, rest sourced from reference TRBV7-2 and TRBJ2-7, is GAGVSQSPSNKVTEKGKDVELRCDPISGHTALYWYRQSLGQGLEFLIYFQGNSAPDKSGLPSDRFSAERTGGSVSTLTIQRTQQEDSAVYLCASSQGPQREQYFGPGTRLTVT.

This clonotype has only a few counts. The chain combines TRBV11-2 with TRBJ2-2, with D possibly TRBD2 on 5 matching bases. Germline CDR1 reads SGHAT; CDR2 reads FQNNGV. CDR3 length: 15 residues. V dropped 4 bases and J dropped 7 bases, with 16 bases sitting between them. Written as DNA, the CDR3 is TGTGCCAGCAGCTACGACCTTTTCGGGGTCGGGGAGCTGTTTTTT. It yields the protein CASSYDLFGVGELFF. The full variable domain, its missing parts supplied by reference TRBV11-2 and TRBJ2-2, is EAGVAQSPRYKIIEKRQSVAFWCNPISGHATLYWYQQILGQGPKLLIQFQNNGVVDDSQLPKDRFSAERLKGVDSTLKIQPAKLEDSAVYLCASSYDLFGVGELFFGEGSRLTVL.

This clonotype was observed at least ten times. The J gene is TRBJ2-1, the V gene TRBV29-1; D may be TRBD1 (6 bases). Per germline, CDR1 SQVTM and CDR2 ANQGSEA. V lost 3 bases to trimming and J lost 7 bases, with 13 bases between them. The CDR3 length is 13 residues. The CDR3 loop is CSVEGAMINEQFF. CDR3 nucleotide sequence: TGCAGCGTTGAGGGGGCGATGATTAATGAGCAGTTCTTC.

The chain joins TRBV6-5 to TRBJ2-5, with 8 bases that match TRBD2. The ends lost 0 bases at V and 5 bases at J; junction bases unmatched: 14. Germline values: CDR1 MNHEY, CDR2 SVGAGI. The CDR3 has 18 residues. The CDR3 is CASSYSPDGRTSQETQYF. The DNA for the CDR3 is TGTGCCAGCAGTTACTCTCCGGACGGTCGGACTAGCCAGGAGACCCAGTACTTC.

This clonotype appeared many times. This chain joins TRBV19 and TRBJ2-2, with 10 nucleotides matching TRBD1. The CDR3 is 16 residues long. The V and J ends lost 6 bases and 4 bases, in that order; junction bases with no gene match: 8. From germline, CDR1 is LNHDA and CDR2 SQIVND (reference sequence). CDR3 residues: CASSLTGGAFTGELFF. The CDR3 nucleotides are TGTGCCAGTAGCCTGACAGGGGGCGCGTTCACCGGGGAGCTGTTTTTT.

This clonotype was seen ten or more times. The V call is TRBV7-3, the J call TRBJ2-3, with 7 nucleotides matching TRBD2. The CDR3 is 18 residues long. Germline V CDR1 and CDR2: SGHTA, FQGTGA. Unmatched junction bases numbered 14, after V lost 5 bases and J lost 0 bases. The CDR3 loop is CASSLTNALAASTDTQYF. The CDR3 DNA is TGTGCCAGCAGCCTCACCAATGCCCTAGCGGCTAGCACAGATACGCAGTATTTT.

This clonotype was picked up many times. The CDR3 coding sequence is TGCGCCAGCAGCCTGCCCGGGACCGGGAAGATCTATGGCTACACCTTC. Translated, it gives CASSLPGTGKIYGYTF. The V and J genes are TRBV4-1 and TRBJ1-2, with D possibly being TRBD1 (5 bases). Germline V CDR1 and CDR2: MGHRA, YSYEKL. CDR3 size: 16 residues. Trimming shortened V by 4 bases and J by 4 bases, and 19 bases separated the two germline ends.

This clonotype was seen only a few times. A single base separates this from a much larger clone, so it may be a read error. The chain uses TRBV5-6 and TRBJ1-1; 7 nucleotides align to TRBD1. The germline V gene encodes CDR1 SGHDT and CDR2 YYEEEE. The CDR3 length is 15 residues. The junction had 6 bases not matched to a gene; V was cut back by 4 bases and J by 0 bases. For the CDR3, the DNA is TGTGCCAGCAGCGGGGGGACAGCGGTGAACACTGAAGCTTTCTTT. This codes for CASSGGTAVNTEAFF.

In the case of this clonotype: This may be a read error: a much more frequent sequence differs by one nucleotide. The rearrangement links TRBV5-1 to TRBJ2-2, with 9 bases matching TRBD1. Germline V lookup: CDR1 SGHRS, CDR2 YFSETQ. The CDR3 consists of 15 residues. Trimming at V came to 4 bases and at J to 4 bases, leaving 5 bases not matched to a gene. The CDR3 spells CASSVDRGGTGELFF. In DNA, the CDR3 is TGCGCCAGCAGCGTGGACAGGGGCGGCACCGGGGAGCTGTTTTTT.

This chain uses TRBV20-1 with TRBJ1-6; D perhaps matches TRBD1 (6 bases). Germline V gives CDR1 DFQATT, CDR2 SNEGSKA (reference sequence). V was pared by 1 base and J by 9 bases, with 13 bases between. The CDR3 has 14 residues. The CDR3 DNA is TGCAGTGCTAGAGGCGGGACAAATAGTTCACCCCTCCACTTT. Translating it yields CSARGGTNSSPLHF.

The V gene is TRBV19, the J gene TRBJ2-2, with D uncertain. Trimming took 0 bases from V and 7 from J, leaving 9 bases between them. The CDR3 extends over 14 amino acids. Per germline, CDR1 LNHDA and CDR2 SQIVND (reference sequence). The CDR3 coding sequence is TGTGCCAGTAGTATAGAGGGGTTCGGCGGGGAGCTGTTTTTT. Protein sequence: CASSIEGFGGELFF.

This clonotype was found many times. This chain links TRBV15 with TRBJ2-2, with a tentative D call TRBD2 (6 bases). Per germline, CDR1 LNHNV and CDR2 YYDKDF (reference sequence). This CDR3 region has 15 residues. Trimming stripped 1 base from V and 3 bases from J, with 9 bases between. CDR3 sequence: CATSRVIADTGELFF. The CDR3 nucleotides are TGTGCCACCAGCAGAGTAATAGCGGACACCGGGGAGCTGTTTTTT.

This clonotype has a count of ten or more. The V call is TRBV6-2 or TRBV6-3, the J call TRBJ1-2; 7 bases agree with TRBD1. This CDR3 has 15 residues. After removal of 7 bases from V and 4 bases from J, the junction contained 12 bases not matched to a gene. Germline V gene sequence: CDR1 MNHEY, CDR2 SVGEGT. The CDR3 DNA sequence: TGTGCCAGCATGGAGGGGGCGATTGGGGGCTATGGCTACACCTTC. Translating it yields CASMEGAIGGYGYTF.

This clonotype was recorded a few times. Likely a read error: the CDR3 ends without its conserved phenylalanine or tryptophan. V is TRBV9 and J is TRBJ2-7, with 8 bases matching TRBD2. Losses at the gene ends were 4 bases for V and 2 bases for J; bases not matched to a gene: 5. The CDR3 consists of 14 residues. From germline, CDR1 is SGDLS and CDR2 YYNGEE. The CDR3 here is CASSRRLAPYEQYL. The DNA for the CDR3 is TGTGCCAGCAGCCGAAGACTAGCGCCCTACGAGCAGTACCTC.

This clonotype was seen ten or more times. The chain links TRBV9 to TRBJ2-1; possibly TRBD1 or TRBD2 for D (5 bases each). Trimming removed 9 bases from V and 5 bases from J, with 15 bases in between. The CDR3 contains 13 residues. Germline V gene data show CDR1 as SGDLS and CDR2 as YYNGEE. The CDR3 DNA reads TGTGCCACCAACCGGGACCCCGACAATGAGCAGTTCTTC. Amino acids: CATNRDPDNEQFF.

With regard to this clonotype: A much larger clone differs by one base, so this may be a read error. V is TRBV6-5 and J is TRBJ2-2; D might be TRBD1 (5 bases). This CDR3 contains 15 residues. Per the germline V gene, CDR1 is MNHEY and CDR2 is SVGAGI. V lost 8 bases and J lost 2, with 15 bases in between. CDR3: CASGDSYVNTGELFF. The CDR3 bases are TGTGCCAGCGGCGACAGTTACGTAAACACCGGGGAGCTGTTTTTT.

Concerning this clonotype: A much larger clone sits a single nucleotide away, making a read error possible. This CDR3 is missing its conserved last phenylalanine or tryptophan, likely due to a read error. The chain employs TRBV20-1 and TRBJ2-1; D remains ambiguous. The CDR3 length is 10 residues. Germline V gene sequence: CDR1 DFQATT, CDR2 SNEGSKA (reference sequence). V shed 6 bases and J shed 10 bases, with 10 bases lying between them. DNA for the CDR3: TGCAGTGCCGCGGATAGAGAGCAGTTCCTC. Its translation: CSAADREQFL.

A word on this clonotype: A single base separates this from a much larger clone, so it may be a read error. The J gene is TRBJ2-3, the V gene TRBV7-3; unclear D gene. The V gene's germline CDR1 is SGHTA and CDR2 FQGTGA. This CDR3 has 13 amino acids. CDR3: CASSLDGTDAQYF. CDR3 bases: TGTGCCAGCAGCCTGGACGGCACAGATGCGCAGTATTTT.

V and J are TRBV7-9 and TRBJ2-7, with 11 bases fitting TRBD2. V trimming: 3 bases; J trimming: 7 bases; junction bases outside the gene matches: 5. The CDR3 sequence is 14 residues long. Germline V gene data show CDR1 as SEHNR and CDR2 as FQNEAQ (reference sequence). This chain's CDR3 is CASSFGTSGKEQYF. The CDR3 coding sequence is TGTGCCAGCAGCTTTGGGACTAGCGGTAAGGAGCAGTACTTC. The whole variable domain, filled in from reference TRBV7-9 and TRBJ2-7, reads DTGVSQNPRHKITKRGQNVTFRCDPISEHNRLYWYRQTLGQGPEFLTYFQNEAQLEKSRLLSDRFSAERPKGSFSTLEIQRTEQGDSAMYLCASSFGTSGKEQYFGPGTRLTVT.

There are many counts of this clonotype. V and J are TRBV28 and TRBJ1-1; no reliable D call. V was pared by 5 bases and J by 6 bases, with 7 bases between. Germline loops: CDR1 MDHEN, CDR2 SYDVKM. The CDR3 has 11 amino acids. The CDR3 region is CASSLPPEAFF. The CDR3 DNA sequence: TGTGCCAGCAGTCTCCCCCCTGAAGCTTTCTTT.